Below are 17 T cell receptor beta chains sequenced from a single sample in a study of HIV-infected patients and healthy controls. cDNA was made from approximately 0.55 ug RNA using alpha and beta constant primers. Separate chain-specific third strand synthesis with multiplexing indices produced the alpha and beta libraries. MiXCR was run by TCRdb on the 5' RACE reads, yielding one entry per CDR3 protein. The table includes under 10,000 distinct CDR3 sequences, about 8.4% detected once. Follow-up blood was drawn about 14 weeks, roughly three months, after antiretroviral therapy began. All unsorted peripheral T cells were captured because whole blood was used without fractionation. Specimen: blood, collected during antiretroviral therapy. Receptors were obtained from an adult with HIV infection.

Only a few counts were recorded for this clonotype. The chain links TRBV5-4 to TRBJ2-1; 9 nucleotides agree with TRBD2. CDR3 length: 16 residues. After removal of 0 bases from V and 0 bases from J, the junction contained 1 base not matched to a gene. Per germline, CDR1 SGHNT and CDR2 YYREEE (reference sequence). The chain's CDR3 is CASSLGGGASYNEQFF. CDR3 nucleotide sequence: TGTGCCAGCAGCTTGGGCGGGGGGGCCTCCTACAATGAGCAGTTCTTC.

This clonotype turned up a few times. This chain uses TRBV10-3 with TRBJ1-1, with D unresolved. The CDR3 sequence is 15 residues long. In germline, CDR1 is ENHRY, CDR2 SYGVKD. Between the trimmed V and J ends, which lost 2 bases and 5 bases, there was a span of 15 bases. The CDR3 loop is CAISENPPVGTEAFF. In nucleotides, the CDR3 is TGTGCCATCAGTGAGAACCCGCCCGTCGGGACTGAAGCTTTCTTT.

In this sample, this clonotype is medium-sized. This chain links TRBV7-6 with TRBJ2-1, with D perhaps given as TRBD1 or TRBD2 (5 bases each). The CDR3 sequence is 16 residues long. The germline CDR1 and CDR2 sequences are SGHVS and FNYEAQ. The V gene lost 0 bases and the J gene lost 4 bases, with 13 bases spanning the gap. DNA of the CDR3: TGTGCCAGCAGCTTAGCTGGGACGCCCCGTTACAATGAGCAGTTCTTC. Translation gives CASSLAGTPRYNEQFF.

This chain joins TRBV5-6 and TRBJ2-3; 7 nucleotides line up with TRBD2. J was trimmed by 0 bases and V by 2 bases; bases with no gene match: 6. This CDR3 has 16 residues. CDR1 SGHDT and CDR2 YYEEEE come from the germline V gene. DNA for the CDR3: TGTGCCAGCAGCTTTCGGCTAGCGGAAAGCACAGATACGCAGTATTTT. Its protein product is CASSFRLAESTDTQYF.

The J gene is TRBJ2-3, the V gene TRBV5-1, with TRBD1 identical over 7 bases. V was clipped by 1 base and J by 3 bases; unmatched bases: 5. CDR3 size: 15 residues. Germline V gene data show CDR1 as SGHRS and CDR2 as YFSETQ. The CDR3 DNA reads as TGCGCCAGCAGCTTGTCCAGGGGGTGGACAGATACGCAGTATTTT. Its protein product is CASSLSRGWTDTQYF.

This clonotype has only a few counts. The J gene is TRBJ1-5, the V gene TRBV19; tentatively, D is TRBD1 (6 bases). CDR3 size: 14 residues. Germline assignment: CDR1 LNHDA and CDR2 SQIVND (reference sequence). V lost 5 bases and J 5 bases, leaving 13 bases between the germline ends. CDR3 residues: CASSPEDSYQPQHF. CDR3 DNA sequence: TGTGCCAGTAGTCCTGAGGACAGTTATCAGCCCCAGCATTTT. Complete variable domain (other parts from reference TRBV19 and TRBJ1-5): DGGITQSPKYLFRKEGQNVTLSCEQNLNHDAMYWYRQDPGQGLRLIYYSQIVNDFQKGDIAEGYSVSREKKESFPLTVTSAQKNPTAFYLCASSPEDSYQPQHFGDGTRLSIL.

This clonotype has at least ten counts. As DNA, the CDR3 is TGTGCCAGCAGCTTAGCAGGGGTAACTGAAGCTTTCTTT. It translates to CASSLAGVTEAFF. This rearrangement joins TRBV7-2 to TRBJ1-1, with D possibly being TRBD1 (5 bases). Germline V gene lookup returns CDR1 SGHTA and CDR2 FQGNSA. V lost 0 bases to trimming and J lost 5 bases, with 7 bases between them. There are 13 residues in the CDR3.

This chain joins TRBV6-1 and TRBJ2-2; a possible D gene is TRBD1 (5 bases). The CDR3 covers 15 residues. Trimming stripped 6 bases from V and 7 bases from J, with 18 bases between. CDR1 is MNHNS and CDR2 is SASEGT in the germline V gene. CDR3 protein: CASSIPDRLLGELFF. The DNA of the CDR3 is TGTGCCAGCAGCATACCAGACAGACTGCTCGGGGAGCTGTTTTTT.

In its sample, this clonotype was seen many times. V usage is TRBV28 and J usage is TRBJ2-7; tentatively, D is TRBD1 (5 bases). The germline V and J ends were trimmed by 2 bases and 7 bases, with 15 bases remaining between them. In germline, CDR1 is MDHEN, CDR2 SYDVKM. The CDR3 is 14 amino acids. CDR3 region: CASSLGQGGAEQYF. The CDR3 nucleotides are TGTGCCAGCAGTTTAGGGCAGGGCGGCGCTGAGCAGTACTTC.

This clonotype was counted at least ten times. The chain links TRBV6-5 to TRBJ2-6, with TRBD2 identical over 12 bases. Unmatched junction bases numbered 11, after V lost 2 bases and J lost 0 bases. The germline gives CDR1 MNHEY, CDR2 SVGAGI. This CDR3 spans 21 amino acids. This chain's CDR3 is CASSYRGTSGRYTSGANVLTF. The CDR3 DNA is TGTGCCAGCAGTTACCGCGGGACTAGCGGGCGATACACCTCTGGGGCCAACGTCCTGACTTTC.

This clonotype counts as medium-sized. The chain has TRBV29-1 and TRBJ2-1; D not certain. The germline V gene encodes CDR1 SQVTM and CDR2 ANQGSEA. The CDR3 contains 12 residues. Trimming removed 4 bases from V and 7 bases from J, with 11 bases in between. The CDR3 sequence is CSVVGSRNEQFF. CDR3 coding DNA: TGCAGCGTTGTTGGGTCCAGGAATGAGCAGTTCTTC.

This clonotype was counted only a few times. The chain recombines TRBV24-1 with TRBJ2-7; TRBD1 might be the D (6 bases). Germline V gene lookup returns CDR1 KGHDR and CDR2 SFDVKD. This CDR3 has 13 amino acids. V gave up 6 bases and J gave up 0 bases, with 8 bases separating them. CDR3 amino acids: CATSTGISYEQYF. The CDR3 DNA reads as TGTGCCACCAGTACAGGGATCTCCTACGAGCAGTACTTC.

By share of the sample, this clonotype is medium-sized. J is TRBJ1-5 and V is TRBV5-1; no definite D call. In germline, CDR1 is SGHRS, CDR2 YFSETQ. Trimming stripped 5 bases from V and 13 bases from J, with 16 bases between. CDR3 length equals 12 residues. The DNA for the CDR3 is TGCGCCAGCAGTTACCAGATATGGAGTCAGCATTTT. This codes for CASSYQIWSQHF.

This clonotype qualifies as medium-sized. The rearrangement uses TRBV4-3 and TRBJ2-3; 7 positions match TRBD2. Germline V gene lookup returns CDR1 LGHNA and CDR2 YSLEER. The J segment lost 2 bases and the V segment lost 0 bases, leaving 5 bases of the junction unmatched. The CDR3 length is 16 residues. The CDR3 here is CASSQDFAGATDTQYF. Here the CDR3 DNA reads TGCGCCAGCAGCCAAGATTTCGCGGGAGCCACAGATACGCAGTATTTT.

By share, this clonotype counts as medium-sized. This chain links TRBV30 with TRBJ1-1; D not resolved. CDR3 length: 13 residues. V shed 5 bases and J shed 0 bases, with 10 bases lying between them. CDR1 and CDR2 from the germline V gene are GTSNPN and SVGIG (reference sequence). CDR3 residues: CAWQTLLNTEAFF. In DNA, the CDR3 is TGTGCCTGGCAGACACTCCTGAACACTGAAGCTTTCTTT.

The rearrangement uses TRBV20-1 and TRBJ1-1; D ambiguous. Per germline, CDR1 DFQATT and CDR2 SNEGSKA (reference sequence). This CDR3 spans 13 amino acids. V lost 4 bases and J 1 base, leaving 10 bases between the germline ends. CDR3 in DNA: TGCAGTGCTACCACCACTGGGAACACTGAAGCTTTCTTT. Translating it yields CSATTTGNTEAFF.

This clonotype has a count of ten or more. The chain uses TRBV6-5 and TRBJ2-5; 7 bases line up with TRBD2. The CDR3 has 16 amino acids. CDR1 MNHEY and CDR2 SVGAGI come from the germline V gene. The V and J ends lost 5 bases and 1 base, in that order; junction bases with no gene match: 10. The CDR3 spells CASSELGRAPQETQYF. The CDR3 DNA reads TGTGCCAGCAGTGAACTTGGGAGGGCGCCCCAAGAGACCCAGTACTTC.